This section outlines one TCR beta chain sequence together with its context. Method: immunoSEQ multiplex PCR; TCRdb's copy keeps in-frame clones and lacks some. This sample has 45,000 or so clones, with roughly 86% found just once. This specimen comes from a study of OX40 agonist ivuxolimab in advanced cancers. V gave up 4 bases and J gave up 5 bases; unmatched junction bases: 14. The germline V gene has CDR1 SGHRS and CDR2 YFSETQ. There are 18 residues in the CDR3. The chain links TRBV5-1 to TRBJ2-1, with TRBD2 matching 11 bases. The clonotype originates from an adult with an advanced solid tumor such as melanoma, head and neck, liver or kidney cancer. The input for sequencing was CD4+ or CD8+ T cells sorted from blood, taken in a trial of the OX40 agonist ivuxolimab. The CDR3 sequence: CASSLWRPGLAVNNEQFF. For the CDR3, the DNA is TGCGCCAGCAGCCTCTGGCGCCCGGGACTAGCGGTCAACAATGAGCAGTTCTTC.